Shown below are 7 T cell receptor beta chains from a single sample sequenced in a study of shared clonotypes between healthy human individuals. The method was immunoSEQ multiplex PCR; TCRdb's version includes in-frame clones alone and lacks a portion of them. Of roughly 1,800,000 clones listed, 85% to 95% are singletons. CD45RO-negative CD8 cells positively selected for CCR7 made up the naive population, which excluded terminally differentiated effector memory CD45RA+ cells. What was sequenced was naive CD8+ T cells sorted from blood. These TCRs come from a young man in good health.

The chain carries TRBV28 and TRBJ2-3, with 8 bases fitting TRBD2. The length of the CDR3 is 15 residues. Trimming cost V 2 bases and J 2 bases; bases outside gene matches: 3. Germline lookup yields CDR1 MDHEN and CDR2 SYDVKM. CDR3 DNA sequence: TGTGCCAGCAGTTTAACGGGGGGGATCACAGATACGCAGTATTTT. Translation gives CASSLTGGITDTQYF.

Regarding this clone: At the DNA level, this CDR3 is encoded by other sequences in the same sample as well. The gene calls are TRBV7-9 and TRBJ1-3, with D hard to call. The CDR3 covers 14 residues. V lost 1 base and J lost 0, with 4 bases in between. CDR1 SEHNR and CDR2 FQNEAQ come from the germline V gene (reference sequence). For the CDR3, the DNA is TGTGCCAGCAGCTTAGACGGCTCTGGAAACACCATATATTTT. This codes for CASSLDGSGNTIYF.

The chain combines TRBV30 with TRBJ2-2; 13 nucleotides line up with TRBD2. The CDR3 runs to 15 residues. The V gene's germline CDR1 is GTSNPN and CDR2 SVGIG (reference sequence). V lost 7 bases, J lost 4 bases, and 6 bases stayed unmatched. Written as DNA, the CDR3 is TGTGCCTTTACTAGCGGGGGGGGGAGCACCGGGGAGCTGTTTTTT. This encodes CAFTSGGGSTGELFF.

V gene TRBV7-9 combines with J gene TRBJ2-2; possibly TRBD1 for D (6 bases). The CDR3 extends over 16 amino acids. V gave up 5 bases and J gave up 0 bases, with 13 bases separating them. Germline loops: CDR1 SEHNR, CDR2 FQNEAQ (reference sequence). Here the CDR3 DNA reads TGTGCCAGCAGCCCCCCCGGGACAACGAACACCGGGGAGCTGTTTTTT. It specifies CASSPPGTTNTGELFF.

The V and J genes are TRBV10-1 and TRBJ2-7, with 7 positions matching TRBD1. From germline, CDR1 is WNHNN and CDR2 SYGVQD (reference sequence). V shed 6 bases, J shed 7 bases, and the junction held 12 bases outside the gene matches. The CDR3 runs to 14 residues. CDR3 in DNA: TGCGCCAGCAGCGCAACAGGGGCAGGGGGTGAGCAGTACTTC. It codes for CASSATGAGGEQYF.

The rearrangement links TRBV9 to TRBJ2-2; D is unclear. Trimming shortened V by 0 bases and J by 2 bases, and 11 bases separated the two germline ends. Germline V CDR1 and CDR2: SGDLS, YYNGEE. The CDR3 runs to 16 residues. For the CDR3, the DNA is TGTGCCAGCAGCGTAGTAGATTGGAGAAACACCGGGGAGCTGTTTTTT. Translation: CASSVVDWRNTGELFF.

The CDR3 reads CASSGPGTGLGTEAFF. In DNA, the CDR3 is TGTGCCAGCAGTGGTCCCGGGACAGGGCTCGGCACTGAAGCTTTCTTT. V and J are TRBV21-1 and TRBJ1-1; no check of the table's D call, TRBD1, against the DNA was made. TRBV21-1 is labeled a pseudogene. The CDR3 spans 16 residues.